The clone carrying this T cell receptor (beta chain) was found a few times. Germline V gives CDR1 SEHNR, CDR2 FQNEAQ (reference sequence). The V gene lost 0 bases and the J gene lost 2 bases, with 6 bases spanning the gap. The CDR3 is 14 residues long. The sample is drawn from a study of blood T cell repertoires in COVID-19. The table came from immunoSEQ multiplex PCR; TCRdb's copy has only in-frame clones and leaves some out. The sample lists around 320,000 clones, 87% occurring once. The sequencing input was peripheral blood. This chain connects TRBV7-9 to TRBJ2-3; the D gene is possibly TRBD2 (5 bases). The clonotype originates from a young man with active or convalescent COVID-19. CDR3 bases: TGTGCCAGCAGCTTAGCGGGAGACACAGATACGCAGTATTTT. Protein product: CASSLAGDTDTQYF.